This section outlines one TCR beta chain sequence together with its context. Its antigen is still unknown. The germline gives CDR1 SNHLY, CDR2 FYNNEI. V shed 6 bases, J shed 0 bases, and the junction held 5 bases outside the gene matches. The CDR3 runs 15 residues. The data stem from a study of T cell responses to AZD1222 COVID-19 vaccine. Clones were read by immunoSEQ multiplex PCR, and TCRdb kept only the in-frame ones, dropping some. The sample has 90,000 to 150,000 clones, roughly 91% seen once; the top ten hold 4.4%. Whole-study results and caveats: Baseline seropositives among AZD1222 recipients totaled only five or six. White British people made up most donors, females outnumbered males, and clonal diversity was possibly underestimated. Spike-spanning, vaccine-associated CD4 TCRs were dominant at 160-218 and 743-854.

The gene calls are TRBV2 and TRBJ1-3; 7 bases agree with TRBD1. The specimen comprised peripheral blood, sampled on day 0 of AZD1222 vaccination. The receptor's source is an adult in good health. The CDR3 DNA reads as TGTGCCAGCAGGCCGACAGGGAGCTCTGGAAACACCATATATTTT. It codes for CASRPTGSSGNTIYF.